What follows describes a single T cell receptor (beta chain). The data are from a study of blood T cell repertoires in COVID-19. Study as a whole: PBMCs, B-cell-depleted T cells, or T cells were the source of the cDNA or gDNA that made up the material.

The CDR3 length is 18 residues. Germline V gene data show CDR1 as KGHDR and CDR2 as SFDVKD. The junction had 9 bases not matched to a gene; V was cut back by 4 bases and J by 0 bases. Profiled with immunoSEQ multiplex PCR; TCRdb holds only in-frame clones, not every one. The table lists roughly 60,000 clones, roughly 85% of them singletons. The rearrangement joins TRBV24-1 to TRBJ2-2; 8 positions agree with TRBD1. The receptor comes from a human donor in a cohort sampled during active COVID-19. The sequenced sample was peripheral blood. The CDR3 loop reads CATSDRGHGIPNTGELFF. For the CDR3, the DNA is TGTGCCACCAGTGACAGGGGGCATGGTATTCCGAACACCGGGGAGCTGTTTTTT.